The rows below give T cell receptor beta chains drawn from one sample of a study of blood T cell repertoires in COVID-19. Sequenced by immunoSEQ multiplex PCR; TCRdb stores in-frame clones only, minus some. Here the sample spans around 37,000 clones, 75% to 90% being singletons. The specimen was peripheral blood. These receptors were obtained from a man aged 45-65 years with active or convalescent COVID-19. Each CDR3 is given with its conserved first and last residue. Fields, in order: J gene, clone size, V gene, D gene, CDR3 DNA, CDR3 protein. D genes are given only for firm matches. Clone size is stated in some rows and not others, as once, few, many or a class when expanded.

TRBJ1-5 - TRBV27 - TGTGCCAGCAGTTTATGGATCGCGGGATGGATCAATCAGCCCCAGCATTTT CASSLWIAGWINQPQHF
TRBJ1-1 - TRBV5-6 TRBD1 TGTGCCAGCAGCTTGGGACAGGGGGCGAACACTGAAGCTTTCTTT CASSLGQGANTEAFF
TRBJ2-5 - TRBV27 - TGTGCCAGCAGTACCCTAGTAGAGGGAGAGACCCAGTACTTC CASSTLVEGETQYF
TRBJ2-2 once TRBV7-2 - TGTGCCAGGTTAGCGGAAGTTGTGGCCGGGGAGCTGTTTTTT CARLAEVVAGELFF
TRBJ2-3 - TRBV19 - TGTGCCAGTAGTATCTGGAGAGATACGCAGTATTTT CASSIWRDTQYF
TRBJ1-2 - TRBV6-2/TRBV6-3 - TGTGCCAGCAGTTACTCGAATCGGGGACTCCTCTATGGCTACACCTTC CASSYSNRGLLYGYTF
TRBJ2-1 - TRBV29-1 - TGCAGCGGGGACTGGTACAATGAGCAGTTCTTC CSGDWYNEQFF
TRBJ2-2 - TRBV7-2 TRBD2 TGTGCCAGCAGCTTAGTACTAGCGGGGAACACCGGGGAGCTGTTTTTT CASSLVLAGNTGELFF
TRBJ2-6 - TRBV28 TRBD1 TGTGCCAGCAGTTCGACAGGGGGCAACCCCTCTGGGGCCAACGTCCTGACTTTC CASSSTGGNPSGANVLTF
TRBJ1-3 few TRBV10-3 - TGTGGAGGCCGGAGCTCTGGAAACACCATATATTTT CGGRSSGNTIYF
TRBJ2-2 - TRBV10-2 - TGCGCCAGCATCCTGAACACCGGGGAGCTGTTTTTT CASILNTGELFF
TRBJ1-6 - TRBV6-5 TRBD1 TGTGCCAGCAGAAAGACAGGGAGCGACGCACCCCTCCACTTT CASRKTGSDAPLHF
TRBJ2-3 - TRBV18 TRBD2 TGTGCCAGCTCACCAAGCGCGGGACTACGCACAGATACGCAGTATTTT CASSPSAGLRTDTQYF
TRBJ2-1 - TRBV7-2 TRBD1 TGTGCCAGCAGCTTAACAGGGGTCAATGAGCAGTTCTTC CASSLTGVNEQFF
TRBJ2-7 - TRBV5-4 TRBD1 TGTGCCAGCAGCGGCGGACAGGGCTCCTACGAGCAGTACTTC CASSGGQGSYEQYF
TRBJ2-7 - TRBV5-1 - TGCGCCAGCAGCTATCCGGGTGGGAGGCCATCCTACGAGCAGTACTTC CASSYPGGRPSYEQYF
TRBJ2-2 - TRBV7-6 TRBD2 TGTGCCAGCAGCCTAGCGGGGACAGAGAACACCGGGGAGCTGTTTTTT CASSLAGTENTGELFF
TRBJ2-3 - TRBV5-6 - TGTGCCAGCAGCTTGGAACCGGGAAGACGCACGCAGTATTTT CASSLEPGRRTQYF
TRBJ2-2 once TRBV5-8 - TGTGCCAGCAGCTTGGTTACAGAACGGTCTAACACCGGGGAGCTGTTTTTT CASSLVTERSNTGELFF
TRBJ2-3 few TRBV5-1 TRBD2 TGCGCCAGCAGCTTGCGGGGGGTCACAGATACGCAGTATTTT CASSLRGVTDTQYF
TRBJ2-1 - TRBV27 - TGTGCCAGCAGTTTTAGCTCGAGCTCCTACAATGAGCAGTTCTTC CASSFSSSSYNEQFF
TRBJ1-3 once TRBV4-1 - TGCGCCAGCAGCCAAGATGGGCAGGCCGCTGGAAACACCATATATTTT CASSQDGQAAGNTIYF
TRBJ1-5 - TRBV29-1 TRBD1 TGCAGCGTTGTACAGGGGACAGGCAATCAGCCCCAGCATTTT CSVVQGTGNQPQHF
TRBJ2-7 - TRBV27 TRBD1 TGTGCCAGCAGCCAAGACAGGGAACGCGAGCAGTACTTC CASSQDREREQYF